This paragraph reports one T cell receptor (beta chain). The record originates from a study of blood T cell repertoires in COVID-19. Germline V gene sequence: CDR1 GTSNPN, CDR2 SVGIG (reference sequence). The CDR3 loop spans 12 amino acids. The germline V and J ends were trimmed by 1 base and 10 bases, with 11 bases remaining between them. In the original processing: Amplification of reference gene primers provided the estimated nucleated cell counts. Using immunoSEQ multiplex PCR, the repertoire was profiled, and TCRdb retains in-frame clones only, with some absent. V and J calls and clone size are those listed in that table; D and trimming were worked out from the DNA. Counted here are 20,000 to 25,000 clones, almost 85% occurring once; the ten biggest clones make up roughly 2.9%.

The chain carries TRBV30 and TRBJ1-5; tentatively, D is TRBD1 (6 bases). The clonotype was recovered from a man in his forties with acute or convalescent COVID-19. The sequencing sample was made of peripheral blood. CDR3 sequence: CAWSEGGGPQHF. The CDR3 DNA follows: TGTGCCTGGAGTGAGGGTGGGGGCCCCCAGCATTTT.